This T cell receptor beta chain is from a study of blood T cell repertoires in COVID-19. V dropped 3 bases and J dropped 2; count of bases not matched to a gene: 7. The CDR3 spans 16 residues. Germline V gives CDR1 LNHNV, CDR2 YYDKDF (reference sequence). Profiling relied on immunoSEQ multiplex PCR, and the TCRdb table lists in-frame clones only, not all of them. The sample has tens of thousands of clones; about 89% are singletons. Only one count was recorded for this clone. The TCR originated in a human donor in a cohort sampled during active COVID-19. Sequencing was performed on peripheral blood. This chain connects TRBV15 to TRBJ2-3; 8 nucleotides align to TRBD2. The CDR3 protein is CATSSGTSGNTDTQYF. The CDR3 nucleotides are TGTGCCACCAGCAGTGGAACTAGCGGAAACACAGATACGCAGTATTTT. The entire variable domain, with the rest obtained from reference TRBV15 and TRBJ2-3, is as follows: DAMVIQNPRYQVTQFGKPVTLSCSQTLNHNVMYWYQQKSSQAPKLLFHYYDKDFNNEADTPDNFQSRRPNTSFCFLDIRSPGLGDTAMYLCATSSGTSGNTDTQYFGPGTRLTVL.